Listed below are T cell receptor beta chains from one sample, sequenced in a study of T-cell memory formation after mild COVID-19. In TCRdb, the 5' RACE reads were re-called with MiXCR into one record per CDR3 protein. The sample comprises a few hundred thousand distinct CDR3 sequences, approximately 23% of which are singletons, and approximately 13% rests with the top ten. Sequences were obtained from PBMCs or a T cell subset sorted from them (not recorded which). The receptors stem from an adult woman who had mild COVID-19 (a few samples of this study predate the infection). Cell type and time point are not known. Each CDR3 is given with its conserved first and last residue. The order of the fields is CDR3 DNA, CDR3 protein, V gene, D gene, J gene, clone size. The D gene is left open where the match is weak. Some rows have no size entry. The others give once, few or many, or a class for an expanded clone.

DNA: TGTGCCAGCAGCCAAGGTTCCCTTGGCGGCGGCTACACCTTC; CDR3: CASSQGSLGGGYTF; V: TRBV4-2; D: .; J: TRBJ1-2; size: .
DNA: TGTGCCAGCAGCTCTTGGGGATTGCTCTGGGAGCAGTACTTC; CDR3: CASSSWGLLWEQYF; V: TRBV7-8; D: .; J: TRBJ2-7; size: few
DNA: TGCAGCGCCGCCGGGACATCCAACGAGCAGTACTTC; CDR3: CSAAGTSNEQYF; V: TRBV29-1; D: .; J: TRBJ2-7; size: few
DNA: TGTGCCAGCAGCTTCTGGACAGGGGACAAGTCCGGGGAGCTGTTTTTT; CDR3: CASSFWTGDKSGELFF; V: TRBV7-2; D: TRBD1; J: TRBJ2-2; size: .
DNA: TGTGCCAGCAGCTTAGCGTGGGCTAGCAAGGCAGATACGCAGTATTTT; CDR3: CASSLAWASKADTQYF; V: TRBV7-8; D: .; J: TRBJ2-3; size: .
DNA: TGTGCCAGCAGCTTGGACTCACTCTCCACAGATACGCAGTATTTT; CDR3: CASSLDSLSTDTQYF; V: TRBV7-6; D: .; J: TRBJ2-3; size: .
DNA: TGTGCCAGCAGCTCTCGGGAGGCCCGCCAAACCTTT; CDR3: CASSSREARQTF; V: TRBV9; D: .; J: TRBJ1-1; size: .
DNA: TGTGCCAGCAGCGTAGGGCTAGCGCCGGGAGCCACAGATACGCAGTATTTT; CDR3: CASSVGLAPGATDTQYF; V: TRBV9; D: .; J: TRBJ2-3; size: .
DNA: TGTGCCAGCAGTTATCGTCGGGAGACCCAGTACTTC; CDR3: CASSYRRETQYF; V: TRBV12-3/TRBV12-4; D: .; J: TRBJ2-5; size: few
DNA: TGCGCCAGCAGCTCCGGGACAGGCCAATTCGCTGAAGCTTTCTTT; CDR3: CASSSGTGQFAEAFF; V: TRBV5-1; D: TRBD1; J: TRBJ1-1; size: few
DNA: TGTGCCAGCAGCCAAGAAGGCGGGGGGGAAAATGAGCAGTTCTTC; CDR3: CASSQEGGGENEQFF; V: TRBV3-1; D: TRBD2; J: TRBJ2-1; size: few
DNA: TGTGCCACCAGTGATCATGGGACAGGGGATAAAGCTTTCTTT; CDR3: CATSDHGTGDKAFF; V: TRBV24-1; D: TRBD1; J: TRBJ1-1; size: .
DNA: TGTGCCAGCAGTCCCGCCCGCGACATACCCTACGAGCAGTACTTC; CDR3: CASSPARDIPYEQYF; V: TRBV27; D: .; J: TRBJ2-7; size: .
DNA: TGTGCCAGCAGCTCCCCCGCCCGAGGAGCGGGGAAAAACGAGCAGTACTTC; CDR3: CASSSPARGAGKNEQYF; V: TRBV11-2; D: TRBD2; J: TRBJ2-7; size: .
DNA: TGCGCCAGCAGCCCCCGTCCAGATCCATACACCGGGGAGCTGTTTTTT; CDR3: CASSPRPDPYTGELFF; V: TRBV5-1; D: .; J: TRBJ2-2; size: few
DNA: TGCAGCGTTGAAGATTATGGGGACCCTAGCACAGATACGCAGTATTTT; CDR3: CSVEDYGDPSTDTQYF; V: TRBV29-1; D: .; J: TRBJ2-3; size: .